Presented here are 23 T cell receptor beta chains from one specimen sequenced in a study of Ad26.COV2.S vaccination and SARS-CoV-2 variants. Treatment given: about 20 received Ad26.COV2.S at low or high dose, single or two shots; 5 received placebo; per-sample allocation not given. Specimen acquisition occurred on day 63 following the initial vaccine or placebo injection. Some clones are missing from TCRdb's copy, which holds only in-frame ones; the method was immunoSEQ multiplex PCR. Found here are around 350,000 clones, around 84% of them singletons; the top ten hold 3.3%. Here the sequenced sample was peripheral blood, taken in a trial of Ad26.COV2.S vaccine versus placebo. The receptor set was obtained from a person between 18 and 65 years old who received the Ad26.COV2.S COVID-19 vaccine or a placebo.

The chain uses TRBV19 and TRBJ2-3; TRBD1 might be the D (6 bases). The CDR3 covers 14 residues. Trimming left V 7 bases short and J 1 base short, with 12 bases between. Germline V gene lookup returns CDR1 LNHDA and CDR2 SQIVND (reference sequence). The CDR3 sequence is CASKWGRGTDTQYF. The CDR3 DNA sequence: TGTGCCAGTAAATGGGGGCGTGGCACAGATACGCAGTATTTT.

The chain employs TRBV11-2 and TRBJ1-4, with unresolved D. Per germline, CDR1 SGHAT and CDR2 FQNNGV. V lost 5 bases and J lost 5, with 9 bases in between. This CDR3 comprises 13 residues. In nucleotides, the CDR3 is TGTGCCAGCAGCGTGGCCCTAAATGAAAAACTGTTTTTT. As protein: CASSVALNEKLFF.

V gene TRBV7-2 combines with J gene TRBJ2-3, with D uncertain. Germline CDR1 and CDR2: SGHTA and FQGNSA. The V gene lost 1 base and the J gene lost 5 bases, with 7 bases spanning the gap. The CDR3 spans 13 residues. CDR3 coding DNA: TGTGCCAGCAGCTTAGATCAGGTAGATACGCAGTATTTT. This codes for CASSLDQVDTQYF. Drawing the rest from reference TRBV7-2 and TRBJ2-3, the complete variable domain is GAGVSQSPSNKVTEKGKDVELRCDPISGHTALYWYRQSLGQGLEFLIYFQGNSAPDKSGLPSDRFSAERTGGSVSTLTIQRTQQEDSAVYLCASSLDQVDTQYFGPGTRLTVL.

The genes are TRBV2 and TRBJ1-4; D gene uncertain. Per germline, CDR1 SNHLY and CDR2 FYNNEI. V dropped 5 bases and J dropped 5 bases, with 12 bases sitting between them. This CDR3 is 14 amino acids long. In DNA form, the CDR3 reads TGTGCCAGCAGTCCTAGACAAGGGAATGAAAAACTGTTTTTT. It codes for CASSPRQGNEKLFF.

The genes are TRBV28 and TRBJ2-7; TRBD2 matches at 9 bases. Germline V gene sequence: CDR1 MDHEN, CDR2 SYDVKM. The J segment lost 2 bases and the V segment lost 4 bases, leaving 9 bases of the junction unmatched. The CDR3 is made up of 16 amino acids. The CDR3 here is CASSSSAGGPTYEQYF. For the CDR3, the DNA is TGTGCCAGCAGTTCGTCAGCGGGAGGACCTACCTACGAGCAGTACTTC.

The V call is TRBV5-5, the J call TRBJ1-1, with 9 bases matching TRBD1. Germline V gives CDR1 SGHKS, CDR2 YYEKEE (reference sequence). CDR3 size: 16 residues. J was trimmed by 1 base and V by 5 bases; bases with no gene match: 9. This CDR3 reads CASSLIPGQGNTEAFF. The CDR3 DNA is TGTGCCAGCAGTTTGATTCCGGGACAGGGGAACACTGAAGCTTTCTTT. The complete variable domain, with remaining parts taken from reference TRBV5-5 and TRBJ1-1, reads DAGVTQSPTHLIKTRGQQVTLRCSPISGHKSVSWYQQVLGQGPQFIFQYYEKEERGRGNFPDRFSARQFPNYSSELNVNALLLGDSALYLCASSLIPGQGNTEAFFGQGTRLTVV.

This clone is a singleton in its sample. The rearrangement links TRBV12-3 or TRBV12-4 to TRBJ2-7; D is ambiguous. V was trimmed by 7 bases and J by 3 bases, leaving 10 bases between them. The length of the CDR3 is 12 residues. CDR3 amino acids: CASTNSYYEQYF. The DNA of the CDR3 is TGTGCCAGCACCAACAGTTACTACGAGCAGTACTTC.

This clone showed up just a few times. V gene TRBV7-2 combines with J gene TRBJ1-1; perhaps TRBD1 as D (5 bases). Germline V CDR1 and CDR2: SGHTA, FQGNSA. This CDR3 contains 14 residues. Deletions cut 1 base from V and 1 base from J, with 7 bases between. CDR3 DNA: TGTGCCAGCAGCTTAGGGGGCACGAACACTGAAGCTTTCTTT. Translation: CASSLGGTNTEAFF. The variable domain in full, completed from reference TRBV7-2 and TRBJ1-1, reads GAGVSQSPSNKVTEKGKDVELRCDPISGHTALYWYRQSLGQGLEFLIYFQGNSAPDKSGLPSDRFSAERTGGSVSTLTIQRTQQEDSAVYLCASSLGGTNTEAFFGQGTRLTVV.

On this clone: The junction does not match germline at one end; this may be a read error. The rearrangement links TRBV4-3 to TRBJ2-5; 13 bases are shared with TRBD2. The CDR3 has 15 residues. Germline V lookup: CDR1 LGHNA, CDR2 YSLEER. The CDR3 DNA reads TGCGCCAACAGCCGAGGGACTAGCGGGGAGGAGACCCAGTACTTC. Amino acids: CANSRGTSGEETQYF.

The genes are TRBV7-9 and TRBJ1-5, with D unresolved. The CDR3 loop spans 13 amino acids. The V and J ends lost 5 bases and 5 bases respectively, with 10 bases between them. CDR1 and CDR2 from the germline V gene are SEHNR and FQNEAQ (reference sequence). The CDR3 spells CASSPDGDQPQHF. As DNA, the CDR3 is TGTGCCAGCAGCCCCGACGGGGATCAGCCCCAGCATTTT. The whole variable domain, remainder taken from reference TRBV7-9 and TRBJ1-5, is DTGVSQNPRHKITKRGQNVTFRCDPISEHNRLYWYRQTLGQGPEFLTYFQNEAQLEKSRLLSDRFSAERPKGSFSTLEIQRTEQGDSAMYLCASSPDGDQPQHFGDGTRLSIL.

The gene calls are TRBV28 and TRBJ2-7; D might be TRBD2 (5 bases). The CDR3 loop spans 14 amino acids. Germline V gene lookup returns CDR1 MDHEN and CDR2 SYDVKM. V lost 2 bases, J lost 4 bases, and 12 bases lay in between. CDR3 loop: CASSLREYRYEQYF. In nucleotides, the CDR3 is TGTGCCAGCAGTTTAAGGGAGTACCGGTACGAGCAGTACTTC.

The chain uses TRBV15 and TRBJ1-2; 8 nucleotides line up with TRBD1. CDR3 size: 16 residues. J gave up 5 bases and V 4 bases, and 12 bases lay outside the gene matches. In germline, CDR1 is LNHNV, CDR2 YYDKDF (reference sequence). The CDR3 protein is CATSIARTGTFYGYTF. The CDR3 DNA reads TGTGCCACCAGCATTGCAAGGACAGGGACCTTTTATGGCTACACCTTC.

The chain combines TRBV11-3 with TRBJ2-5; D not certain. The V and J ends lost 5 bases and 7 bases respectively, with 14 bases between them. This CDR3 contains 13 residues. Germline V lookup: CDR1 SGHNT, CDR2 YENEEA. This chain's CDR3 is CASSPVGSGTQYF. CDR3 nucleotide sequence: TGTGCCAGCAGCCCCGTGGGGTCCGGGACCCAGTACTTC. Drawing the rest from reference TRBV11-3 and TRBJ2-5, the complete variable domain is EAGVVQSPRYKIIEKKQPVAFWCNPISGHNTLYWYLQNLGQGPELLIRYENEEAVDDSQLPKDRFSAERLKGVDSTLKIQPAELGDSAVYLCASSPVGSGTQYFGPGTRLLVL.

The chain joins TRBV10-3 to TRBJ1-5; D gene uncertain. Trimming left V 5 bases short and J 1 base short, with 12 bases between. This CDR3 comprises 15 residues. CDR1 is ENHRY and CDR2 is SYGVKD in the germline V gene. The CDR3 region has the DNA TGTGCCATCAGTACCTCGGGGTTAAGCAATCAGCCCCAGCATTTT. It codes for CAISTSGLSNQPQHF.

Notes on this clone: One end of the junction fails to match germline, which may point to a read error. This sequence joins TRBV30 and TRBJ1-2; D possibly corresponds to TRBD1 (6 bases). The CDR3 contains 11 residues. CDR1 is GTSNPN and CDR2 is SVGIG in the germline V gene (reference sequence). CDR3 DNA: TGTGCCTGGAGCCCAACCCGGGACATATTCTTC. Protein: CAWSPTRDIFF.

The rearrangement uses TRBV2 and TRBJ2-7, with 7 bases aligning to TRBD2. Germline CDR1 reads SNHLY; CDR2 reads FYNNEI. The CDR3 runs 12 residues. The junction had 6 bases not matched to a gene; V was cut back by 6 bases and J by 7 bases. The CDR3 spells CASRDGLGEQYF. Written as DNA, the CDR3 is TGTGCCAGCAGGGACGGACTAGGGGAGCAGTACTTC.

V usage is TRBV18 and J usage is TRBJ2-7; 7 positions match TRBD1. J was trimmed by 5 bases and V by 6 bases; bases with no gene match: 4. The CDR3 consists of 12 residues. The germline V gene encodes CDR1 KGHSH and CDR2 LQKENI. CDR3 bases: TGTGCCAGCTCGTCACAGGGGAACGAGCAGTACTTC. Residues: CASSSQGNEQYF.

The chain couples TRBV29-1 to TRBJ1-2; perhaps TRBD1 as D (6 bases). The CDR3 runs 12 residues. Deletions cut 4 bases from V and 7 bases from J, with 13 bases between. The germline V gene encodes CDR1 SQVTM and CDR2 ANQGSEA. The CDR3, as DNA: TGCAGCGTTGCCCCACAGGGAGTTGGCTACACCTTC. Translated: CSVAPQGVGYTF.

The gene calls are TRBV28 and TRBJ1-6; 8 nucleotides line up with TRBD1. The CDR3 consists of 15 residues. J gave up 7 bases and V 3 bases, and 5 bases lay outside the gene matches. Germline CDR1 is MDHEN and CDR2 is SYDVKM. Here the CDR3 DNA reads TGTGCCAGCAGTTTGGTCCGACAGGGGAATTCACCCCTCCACTTT. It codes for CASSLVRQGNSPLHF.

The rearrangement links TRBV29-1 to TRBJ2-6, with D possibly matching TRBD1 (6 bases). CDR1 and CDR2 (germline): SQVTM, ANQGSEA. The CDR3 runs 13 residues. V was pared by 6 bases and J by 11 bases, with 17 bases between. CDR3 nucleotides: TGCAGCGTCGAGCTCTTAGGGGGAGACGTCCTGACTTTC. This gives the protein CSVELLGGDVLTF.

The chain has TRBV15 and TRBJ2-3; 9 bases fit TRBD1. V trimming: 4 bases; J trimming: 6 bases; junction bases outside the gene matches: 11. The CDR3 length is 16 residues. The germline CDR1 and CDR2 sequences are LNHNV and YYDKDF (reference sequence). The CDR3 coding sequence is TGTGCCACCAGCACCCGGATAACAGGGGGCCTGGATACGCAGTATTTT. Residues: CATSTRITGGLDTQYF. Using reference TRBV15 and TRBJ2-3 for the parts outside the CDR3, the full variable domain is DAMVIQNPRYQVTQFGKPVTLSCSQTLNHNVMYWYQQKSSQAPKLLFHYYDKDFNNEADTPDNFQSRRPNTSFCFLDIRSPGLGDTAMYLCATSTRITGGLDTQYFGPGTRLTVL.

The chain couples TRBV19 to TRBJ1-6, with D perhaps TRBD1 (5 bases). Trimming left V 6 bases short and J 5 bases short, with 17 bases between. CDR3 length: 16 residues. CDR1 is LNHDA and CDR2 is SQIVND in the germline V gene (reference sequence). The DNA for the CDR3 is TGTGCCAGTAGCTCAACGGGGACCCGAAATAATTCACCCCTCCACTTT. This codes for CASSSTGTRNNSPLHF.

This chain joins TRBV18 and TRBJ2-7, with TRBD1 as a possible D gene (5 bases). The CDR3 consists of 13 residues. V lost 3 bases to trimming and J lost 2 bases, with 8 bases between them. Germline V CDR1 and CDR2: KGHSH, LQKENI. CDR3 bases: TGTGCCAGCTCACCGGCCAGGGCCTACGAGCAGTACTTC. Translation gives CASSPARAYEQYF.